These 25 T cell receptor beta chains came from one sample sequenced in a study of early T cells in non-severe SARS-CoV-2 infection. TCRdb re-called the 5' RACE reads with MiXCR, one entry per CDR3 protein. The sample has about 77,000 distinct CDR3 sequences; 4.5% to 6% are singletons. The input for sequencing was whole blood, taken at baseline. The receptors derive from an adult who was a healthcare worker with PCR-confirmed SARS-CoV-2 infection or an uninfected control (not recorded which).

Ten or more counts support this clonotype. J is TRBJ2-7 and V is TRBV11-1; unclear D gene. There are 14 residues in the CDR3. Trimming removed 6 bases at V and 0 bases at J, with 12 bases between. The germline V gene encodes CDR1 SGHAT and CDR2 FQDESV (reference sequence). This chain's CDR3 is CASSATRTSYEQYF. CDR3 coding DNA: TGTGCCAGCAGTGCGACTCGAACCTCCTACGAGCAGTACTTC.

This clonotype has a count of ten or more. The chain is built from TRBV10-3 and TRBJ1-1; possibly TRBD1 for D (6 bases). The germline V and J ends were trimmed by 3 bases and 4 bases, with 18 bases remaining between them. CDR1 is ENHRY and CDR2 is SYGVKD in the germline V gene. This CDR3 comprises 16 residues. CDR3 in amino acids: CAISDPTGSLLTEAFF. CDR3 DNA sequence: TGTGCCATCAGTGATCCGACAGGATCTCTACTCACTGAAGCTTTCTTT.

This clonotype was seen a few times. This chain links TRBV14 with TRBJ1-2; 7 bases line up with TRBD1. CDR1 and CDR2 (germline): SGHDN, FVKESK. V shed 4 bases and J 8 bases; nucleotides not matched to a gene: 10. The CDR3 runs 14 residues. For the CDR3, the DNA is TGTGCCAGCAGCCGCGACAGGGTAAAAGGGGGCTACACCTTC. Protein product: CASSRDRVKGGYTF.

Only a few counts were recorded for this clonotype. The chain has TRBV3-1 and TRBJ2-7; D gene uncertain. The CDR3 covers 11 residues. CDR1 is LGHDT and CDR2 is YNNKEL in the germline V gene (reference sequence). V lost 8 bases to trimming and J lost 4 bases, with 9 bases between them. In DNA form, the CDR3 reads TGTGCCAGCCGCGGCGCATACGAGCAGTACTTC. Its protein is CASRGAYEQYF.

This clonotype has ten or more counts. This chain links TRBV12-3 or TRBV12-4 with TRBJ1-5, with TRBD1 as a possible D gene (6 bases). The CDR3 runs to 16 residues. The V gene lost 5 bases and the J gene lost 5 bases, with 19 bases spanning the gap. CDR3 sequence reads: CASSPRGGIRDQPQHF. CDR3 nucleotide sequence: TGTGCCAGCAGTCCTAGAGGGGGGATTCGCGATCAGCCCCAGCATTTT.

This clonotype occurred many times. This sequence joins TRBV29-1 and TRBJ2-5, with D unclear. Trimming pared 0 bases from V and 5 bases from J, leaving 13 bases between. This CDR3 comprises 14 residues. Germline CDR1 and CDR2: SQVTM and ANQGSEA. CDR3 residues: CSVEDVGRPETQYF. The DNA for the CDR3 is TGCAGCGTTGAAGATGTGGGCAGACCGGAGACCCAGTACTTC.

Only a few counts were recorded for this clonotype. The chain combines TRBV11-2 with TRBJ1-6; the D gene is possibly TRBD1 (5 bases). The CDR3 totals 16 residues. Germline V gene sequence: CDR1 SGHAT, CDR2 FQNNGV. The germline V and J ends were trimmed by 2 bases and 0 bases, with 8 bases remaining between them. Written as DNA, the CDR3 is TGTGCCAGCAGCTTACAGGGTAGCTCCTATAATTCACCCCTCCACTTT. Encoded protein: CASSLQGSSYNSPLHF.

This clonotype has only a few counts. The rearrangement uses TRBV5-1 and TRBJ2-1; the D is unclear. Germline loops: CDR1 SGHRS, CDR2 YFSETQ. The CDR3 consists of 13 residues. Trimming removed 5 bases from V and 0 bases from J, with 6 bases in between. The CDR3 coding sequence is TGCGCCAGCAGGGGTGCCTCCTACAATGAGCAGTTCTTC. It yields the protein CASRGASYNEQFF.

The chain uses TRBV7-9 and TRBJ1-2, with 7 bases matching TRBD1. The CDR3 loop spans 15 amino acids. V was clipped by 5 bases and J by 2 bases; unmatched bases: 8. Germline values: CDR1 SEHNR, CDR2 FQNEAQ (reference sequence). The CDR3 region is CASSIRQGANYGYTF. The CDR3 DNA sequence: TGTGCCAGCAGCATAAGACAGGGCGCCAACTATGGCTACACCTTC.

This rearrangement joins TRBV11-2 to TRBJ1-1; D gene uncertain. This CDR3 is built from 14 residues. The germline CDR1 and CDR2 sequences are SGHAT and FQNNGV. Trimming pared 2 bases from V and 4 bases from J, leaving 11 bases between. The CDR3 region is CASSLWAGSTEAFF. The DNA of the CDR3 is TGTGCCAGCAGCTTATGGGCGGGGAGCACTGAAGCTTTCTTT.

This clonotype was observed a few times. The genes are TRBV3-1 and TRBJ1-5; a possible D gene is TRBD1 (5 bases). Germline CDR1 is LGHDT and CDR2 is YNNKEL (reference sequence). Deletions cut 0 bases from V and 3 bases from J, with 18 bases between. This CDR3 region has 18 residues. Here the CDR3 reads CASSQDNPPGTLNQPQHF. CDR3 coding DNA: TGTGCCAGCAGCCAAGACAACCCCCCGGGGACCCTCAATCAGCCCCAGCATTTT.

This chain links TRBV5-6 with TRBJ2-5; perhaps TRBD2 as D (5 bases). The CDR3 is made up of 12 amino acids. CDR1 is SGHDT and CDR2 is YYEEEE in the germline V gene. With 0 bases removed from V and 10 bases from J, the gap between germline ends came to 10 bases. The CDR3 DNA follows: TGTGCCAGCAGCTTGGGGACCGGAGGCCAGTACTTC. Its translation is CASSLGTGGQYF. Based on the CDR3 plus reference TRBV5-6 and TRBJ2-5, the full variable domain is DAGVTQSPTHLIKTRGQQVTLRCSPKSGHDTVSWYQQALGQGPQFIFQYYEEEERQRGNFPDRFSGHQFPNYSSELNVNALLLGDSALYLCASSLGTGGQYFGPGTRLLVL.

Ten or more counts support this clonotype. The genes are TRBV19 and TRBJ2-3, with 12 bases aligning to TRBD2. The J segment lost 6 bases and the V segment lost 6 bases, leaving 4 bases of the junction unmatched. The germline CDR1 and CDR2 sequences are LNHDA and SQIVND (reference sequence). The CDR3 has 14 amino acids. CDR3 nucleotides: TGTGCCAGTAGCCGACTAGCGGGAGATGATACGCAGTATTTT. This gives the protein CASSRLAGDDTQYF. Full variable domain (missing parts from reference TRBV19 and TRBJ2-3): DGGITQSPKYLFRKEGQNVTLSCEQNLNHDAMYWYRQDPGQGLRLIYYSQIVNDFQKGDIAEGYSVSREKKESFPLTVTSAQKNPTAFYLCASSRLAGDDTQYFGPGTRLTVL.

V gene TRBV5-1 combines with J gene TRBJ2-1; a possible D gene is TRBD1 (6 bases). The germline CDR1 and CDR2 sequences are SGHRS and YFSETQ. This CDR3 region has 15 residues. Between the trimmed V and J ends, which lost 0 bases and 8 bases, there was a span of 15 bases. This chain's CDR3 is CASSLEGVDQDEQFF. In DNA form, the CDR3 reads TGCGCCAGCAGCTTGGAGGGGGTAGATCAGGATGAGCAGTTCTTC. Variable domain in full (rest from reference TRBV5-1 and TRBJ2-1): KAGVTQTPRYLIKTRGQQVTLSCSPISGHRSVSWYQQTPGQGLQFLFEYFSETQRNKGNFPGRFSGRQFSNSRSEMNVSTLELGDSALYLCASSLEGVDQDEQFFGPGTRLTVL.

This chain links TRBV12-2 with TRBJ2-2; TRBD2, the table's D call, lacks a check against the DNA. TRBV12-2 is reported as a pseudogene. This CDR3 is built from 19 residues. CDR3 nucleotides: TGTGCAAGTCGCGTCTTTACTAGCCAGATGTGGAGGAACACCGGGGAGCTGTTTTTT. Its translation is CASRVFTSQMWRNTGELFF.

The chain has TRBV5-1 and TRBJ2-7; D is unresolved. CDR1 SGHRS and CDR2 YFSETQ come from the germline V gene. The CDR3 contains 14 residues. V gave up 2 bases and J gave up 4 bases, with 13 bases separating them. CDR3 region: CASSFWYGEYEQYF. CDR3 coding DNA: TGCGCCAGCAGCTTTTGGTATGGGGAATACGAGCAGTACTTC.

The chain joins TRBV12-3 or TRBV12-4 to TRBJ2-2; maybe TRBD1 (6 bases). This CDR3 spans 12 amino acids. V lost 8 bases to trimming and J lost 6 bases, with 10 bases between them. As DNA, the CDR3 is TGTGCCAGCGGTCAGGGGTCCGGGGAGCTGTTTTTT. Protein sequence: CASGQGSGELFF.

With regard to this clonotype: One base away lies a much larger clone, so this may be a sequencing read error. The chain recombines TRBV6-5 with TRBJ1-2; a weak D match, TRBD1 (5 bases). This CDR3 spans 15 amino acids. CDR1 and CDR2 (germline): MNHEY, SVGAGI. The CDR3 loop reads CASSPGQPRDYDYTF. CDR3 nucleotides: TGTGCCAGCAGCCCAGGGCAACCCCGGGACTATGACTACACCTTC.

This clonotype was picked up a small number of times. V gene TRBV7-6 combines with J gene TRBJ2-2; D could derive from TRBD1 or TRBD2 (5 bases each). Per germline, CDR1 SGHVS and CDR2 FNYEAQ. The length of the CDR3 is 12 residues. V lost 1 base and J lost 9, with 6 bases in between. The CDR3, as DNA: TGTGCCAGCAGCTTAGAGGGACGGGAGCTGTTTTTT. It specifies CASSLEGRELFF.

This sequence joins TRBV6-5 and TRBJ2-6; 8 bases agree with TRBD1. The CDR3 covers 15 residues. Germline V gene data show CDR1 as MNHEY and CDR2 as SVGAGI. The junction had 7 bases not matched to a gene; V was cut back by 10 bases and J by 2 bases. CDR3 region: CATRQGPPGANVLTF. CDR3 coding DNA: TGTGCCACCCGACAGGGGCCGCCTGGGGCCAACGTCCTGACTTTC.

V gene TRBV3-1 combines with J gene TRBJ2-7; D is ambiguous. CDR1 is LGHDT, CDR2 YNNKEL, per germline (reference sequence). This CDR3 is built from 11 residues. The V end lost 2 bases, the J end lost 5 bases, and 4 bases lay between the germline ends. Written as DNA, the CDR3 is TGTGCCAGCAGCCAATCAGACGAGCAGTACTTC. Its translation is CASSQSDEQYF.

The chain uses TRBV20-1 and TRBJ2-1; no clear D. Germline V gene sequence: CDR1 DFQATT, CDR2 SNEGSKA (reference sequence). This CDR3 spans 14 amino acids. The V and J ends lost 5 bases and 0 bases respectively, with 11 bases between them. CDR3 residues: CSAWDFLSYNEQFF. In DNA form, the CDR3 reads TGCAGTGCTTGGGATTTCCTCTCCTACAATGAGCAGTTCTTC.

A few counts support this clonotype. This sequence joins TRBV27 and TRBJ2-5, with unresolved D. Germline CDR1 reads MNHEY; CDR2 reads SMNVEV (reference sequence). Trimming removed 6 bases at V and 4 bases at J, with 9 bases between. The CDR3 runs to 12 residues. The CDR3 region has the DNA TGTGCCAGCAGAACGAGAACAGAGACCCAGTACTTC. This sequence encodes CASRTRTETQYF.

In this sample, this clonotype turned up many times. The chain joins TRBV12-3 or TRBV12-4 to TRBJ1-4; 9 nucleotides match TRBD1. The junction had 10 bases not matched to a gene; V was cut back by 1 base and J by 7 bases. The CDR3 consists of 17 residues. The CDR3 protein is CASSLVGQGFVGEKLFF. The CDR3 nucleotides are TGTGCCAGCAGTTTAGTGGGACAGGGATTCGTTGGTGAAAAACTGTTTTTT.

This clonotype came up many times. The V call is TRBV7-9, the J call TRBJ2-3, with D perhaps TRBD1 (6 bases). The length of the CDR3 is 13 residues. V lost 5 bases and J lost 6, with 12 bases in between. Germline V gene data show CDR1 as SEHNR and CDR2 as FQNEAQ (reference sequence). CDR3 sequence: CASSPGEFDTQYF. The CDR3 nucleotides read TGTGCCAGCAGCCCAGGGGAGTTCGATACGCAGTATTTT.